Below are 32 T cell receptor beta chains sequenced from a single sample in a study of regulatory T cells in long-lasting Graves disease. With iRepertoire HTBI primers and Arm-PCR of CDR3 regions, TCR beta libraries were built. Each CDR3 protein gets one entry after TCRdb re-called the multiplex PCR reads with MiXCR. The top ten hold about 17% of the sample, which has about 620,000 distinct CDR3 sequences, around 17% seen once. Time point indicated: newly diagnosed GD, antithyroid drugs for less than 3 months. RNA from PBMCs was the source of the TCR library. The data were also submitted as part of a second study, on T cells in Graves' hyperthyroidism and ophthalmopathy.

This specimen consisted of peripheral blood mononuclear cells (PBMCs), obtained at new diagnosis, from a patient treated with antithyroid drugs. The receptor source for this set is a woman younger than 45 with Graves disease.

This clonotype was counted between two and nine times. This sequence joins TRBV29-1 and TRBJ1-1; D remains unclear. Trimming shortened V by 5 bases and J by 6 bases, and 13 bases separated the two germline ends. The CDR3 has 12 residues. Germline CDR1 SQVTM, CDR2 ANQGSEA. Written as DNA, the CDR3 is TGCAGCGTTCTTGACGGAACCCCTGAAGCTTTCTTT. It specifies CSVLDGTPEAFF. Based on the CDR3 plus reference TRBV29-1 and TRBJ1-1, the full variable domain is SAVISQKPSRDICQRGTSLTIQCQVDSQVTMMFWYRQQPGQSLTLIATANQGSEATYESGFVIDKFPISRPNLTFSTLTVSNMSPEDSSIYLCSVLDGTPEAFFGQGTRLTVV.

CDR3 protein: CASGRLTGFGSYNEQFF. CDR3 bases: TGTGCCAGCGGCCGTCTCACAGGGTTCGGATCCTACAATGAGCAGTTCTTC. The chain employs TRBV7-9 and TRBJ2-1, with D possibly being TRBD1 (6 bases). Trimming left V 8 bases short and J 1 base short, with 21 bases between. Germline values: CDR1 SEHNR, CDR2 FQNEAQ (reference sequence). There are 17 residues in the CDR3. The variable domain in full, with the rest retrieved from reference TRBV7-9 and TRBJ2-1, is DTGVSQNPRHKITKRGQNVTFRCDPISEHNRLYWYRQTLGQGPEFLTYFQNEAQLEKSRLLSDRFSAERPKGSFSTLEIQRTEQGDSAMYLCASGRLTGFGSYNEQFFGPGTRLTVL.

This clonotype has at least ten counts. DNA for the CDR3: TGTGCCAGCAATATATTACTAGCGGGAGGGGATGAGCAGTTCTTC. Residues: CASNILLAGGDEQFF. The rearrangement joins TRBV7-9 to TRBJ2-1, with 13 bases matching TRBD2. This CDR3 is 15 amino acids long. The germline V gene encodes CDR1 SEHNR and CDR2 FQNEAQ (reference sequence). Unmatched junction bases numbered 8, after V lost 7 bases and J lost 8 bases.

This chain links TRBV4-1 with TRBJ1-1, with D possibly matching TRBD1 (6 bases). Germline V lookup: CDR1 MGHRA, CDR2 YSYEKL. The CDR3 runs 15 residues. Trimming took 1 base from V and 4 from J, leaving 13 bases between them. CDR3 protein: CASSQVLDRSTEAFF. The CDR3 nucleotides are TGCGCCAGCAGCCAAGTTCTTGACAGGTCCACTGAAGCTTTCTTT.

This clonotype was seen once. J is TRBJ2-7 and V is TRBV27; 7 bases map to TRBD1. The ends lost 2 bases at V and 5 bases at J; junction bases unmatched: 9. Germline-derived CDR1 and CDR2 are MNHEY and SMNVEV (reference sequence). The CDR3 is made up of 15 amino acids. For the CDR3, the DNA is TGTGCCAGCAGTTTACAGGGGGTACCGTGGGACGAGCAGTACTTC. Residues: CASSLQGVPWDEQYF.

The chain employs TRBV29-1 and TRBJ2-1; 9 positions match TRBD1. This CDR3 has 15 residues. Germline lookup yields CDR1 SQVTM and CDR2 ANQGSEA. The ends lost 3 bases at V and 6 bases at J; junction bases unmatched: 9. The CDR3 loop is CSVEWDRVGFNEQFF. The CDR3 coding sequence is TGCAGCGTTGAGTGGGACAGGGTAGGGTTCAATGAGCAGTTCTTC.

The chain carries TRBV6-5 and TRBJ1-4, with D perhaps matching TRBD1 (6 bases). This CDR3 has 16 residues. The germline CDR1 and CDR2 sequences are MNHEY and SVGAGI. V was shortened by 4 bases and J by 3 bases, with 15 bases between the two germline ends. The CDR3 here is CASSFQGGGANEKLFF. The CDR3 DNA is TGTGCCAGCAGTTTTCAAGGGGGGGGGGCTAATGAAAAACTGTTTTTT.

This clonotype was recorded many times. The rearrangement uses TRBV7-2 and TRBJ2-5, with 7 positions matching TRBD2. CDR3 length: 14 amino acids. V lost 4 bases, J lost 0 bases, and 2 bases stayed unmatched. Germline V CDR1 and CDR2: SGHTA, FQGNSA. CDR3 sequence reads: CASSYSGYQETQYF. The CDR3 DNA reads as TGTGCCAGCAGCTATAGCGGGTACCAAGAGACCCAGTACTTC.

This clonotype was counted only a few times. This chain joins TRBV27 and TRBJ1-5; D gene ambiguous. V gave up 3 bases and J gave up 7 bases, with 7 bases separating them. Germline V lookup: CDR1 MNHEY, CDR2 SMNVEV (reference sequence). The CDR3 is made up of 12 amino acids. The CDR3 nucleotides read TGTGCCAGCAGTTTCCAGCTGCAGCCCCAGCATTTT. This translates into CASSFQLQPQHF.

The chain joins TRBV13 to TRBJ1-6; D is unresolved. Between the trimmed V and J ends, which lost 5 bases and 7 bases, there was a span of 12 bases. CDR1 is PRHDT and CDR2 is FYEKMQ in the germline V gene (reference sequence). CDR3 length: 14 amino acids. CDR3 in DNA: TGTGCCAGCAGCCCCTGGGGTGCAAATTCACCCCTCCACTTT. Its translation is CASSPWGANSPLHF.

This clonotype was seen repeatedly, ten times or more. The V and J genes are TRBV2 and TRBJ2-7; either TRBD1 or TRBD2 may supply D (5 bases each). Deletions cut 4 bases from V and 7 bases from J, with 17 bases between. There are 14 residues in the CDR3. CDR1 SNHLY and CDR2 FYNNEI come from the germline V gene. The CDR3 is CASSAGPRGEEQYF. The CDR3 DNA sequence: TGTGCCAGCAGTGCAGGCCCGCGAGGGGAGGAGCAGTACTTC.

V usage is TRBV19 and J usage is TRBJ1-5; tentative D call: TRBD1 (6 bases). Germline loops: CDR1 LNHDA, CDR2 SQIVND (reference sequence). Trimming took 6 bases from V and 6 from J, leaving 15 bases between them. The CDR3 is 14 residues long. CDR3 bases: TGTGCCAGTAGATTTTCGGGGGCGAGTCAGCCCCAGCATTTT. It encodes CASRFSGASQPQHF.

The chain links TRBV20-1 to TRBJ2-2; TRBD1 is a possible D gene (5 bases). Between the trimmed V and J ends, which lost 3 bases and 1 base, there was a span of 6 bases. CDR3 length: 13 residues. Germline values: CDR1 DFQATT, CDR2 SNEGSKA (reference sequence). CDR3 protein: CSARGQNTGELFF. The CDR3 DNA reads as TGCAGTGCTAGGGGGCAGAACACCGGGGAGCTGTTTTTT.

The rearrangement links TRBV27 to TRBJ1-6; 9 nucleotides align to TRBD1. The V gene end was trimmed by 4 bases and the J gene end by 8 bases; junction bases not matched to a gene: 3. Germline loops: CDR1 MNHEY, CDR2 SMNVEV (reference sequence). This CDR3 has 14 amino acids. For the CDR3, the DNA is TGTGCCAGCAGTTGGAGGGACAGGGATTCACCCCTCCACTTT. Translated, it gives CASSWRDRDSPLHF.

A word on this clonotype: Its ends do not fully match the called genes, so a read error is possible. This chain joins TRBV5-1 and TRBJ2-7, with D possibly being TRBD1 (5 bases). This CDR3 region has 14 residues. Germline V gene data show CDR1 as SGHRS and CDR2 as YFSETQ. The CDR3 sequence is CAGSLQGDRYEQYF. The CDR3 nucleotides are TGCGCCGGCAGCTTGCAGGGTGACCGCTACGAGCAGTACTTC. Filled out from reference TRBV5-1 and TRBJ2-7, the complete variable domain reads KAGVTQTPRYLIKTRGQQVTLSCSPISGHRSVSWYQQTPGQGLQFLFEYFSETQRNKGNFPGRFSGRQFSNSRSEMNVSTLELGDSALYLCAGSLQGDRYEQYFGPGTRLTVT.

This clonotype was found a few times. This sequence joins TRBV6-1 and TRBJ1-2; D may be TRBD1 (6 bases). The V end was cut by 6 bases, the J end by 3 bases, with 8 bases between. Germline assignment: CDR1 MNHNS and CDR2 SASEGT. This CDR3 contains 12 residues. In DNA, the CDR3 is TGTGCCAGCAGGGGGGGGCACTATGGCTACACCTTC. Protein: CASRGGHYGYTF.

Comments on this clonotype: It is likely a read error, because the conserved phenylalanine at the end of the CDR3 is missing. This chain uses TRBV6-1 with TRBJ2-5, with no clear D. V lost 1 base, J lost 5 bases, and 5 bases lay in between. CDR1 and CDR2 (germline): MNHNS, SASEGT. The CDR3 totals 12 residues. CDR3: CASSEDGETQYL. The DNA for the CDR3 is TGTGCCAGCAGTGAAGATGGGGAGACCCAGTACCTC.

This clonotype was detected a few times. V is TRBV6-1 and J is TRBJ1-1; perhaps TRBD1 as D (6 bases). With 4 bases removed from V and 2 bases from J, the gap between germline ends came to 17 bases. Germline values: CDR1 MNHNS, CDR2 SASEGT. The CDR3 contains 16 residues. The CDR3 here is CASSAFRGAGNTEAFF. CDR3 in DNA: TGTGCCAGCAGTGCTTTCAGGGGCGCGGGAAACACTGAAGCTTTCTTT.

This clonotype was picked up many times. The V gene is TRBV28, the J gene TRBJ2-2; TRBD1 is a possible D gene (6 bases). CDR3 length: 17 amino acids. The germline V gene has CDR1 MDHEN and CDR2 SYDVKM. Trimming pared 1 base from V and 4 bases from J, leaving 16 bases between. The CDR3 DNA reads TGTGCCAGCAGTTTATATCCGGGCAGGGGCGGCACCGGGGAGCTGTTTTTT. Translating it yields CASSLYPGRGGTGELFF.

This clonotype was found a few times. The V and J genes are TRBV27 and TRBJ1-3; D not certain. Germline V lookup: CDR1 MNHEY, CDR2 SMNVEV (reference sequence). The CDR3 contains 15 residues. Trimming cost V 3 bases and J 0 bases, with 9 bases left between them. CDR3 sequence reads: CASSFYPVSGNTIYF. The CDR3 DNA reads TGTGCCAGCAGTTTCTACCCGGTCTCTGGAAACACCATATATTTT.

This clonotype was found many times. The CDR3 loop reads CASSWVVATEAFF. Here the CDR3 DNA reads TGTGCCAGCAGCTGGGTCGTTGCTACTGAAGCTTTCTTT. The chain joins TRBV11-1 to TRBJ1-1; unclear D gene. This CDR3 is built from 13 residues. V was cut by 4 bases and J by 5 bases, with 11 bases left in between. The V gene's germline CDR1 is SGHAT and CDR2 FQDESV (reference sequence).

There are a few counts of this clonotype. The gene calls are TRBV3-1 and TRBJ2-1; D not certain. Germline CDR1 is LGHDT and CDR2 is YNNKEL (reference sequence). Trimming took off 0 bases at V and 15 bases at J, with 12 bases between the two ends. The CDR3 length is 12 residues. CDR3: CASSQETVLVFF. The CDR3 nucleotides read TGTGCCAGCAGCCAAGAGACGGTGCTCGTGTTCTTC.

The chain recombines TRBV24-1 with TRBJ2-1; unclear D gene. The V gene's germline CDR1 is KGHDR and CDR2 SFDVKD. The CDR3 consists of 19 residues. The germline V and J ends were trimmed by 2 bases and 1 base, with 20 bases remaining between them. CDR3 DNA sequence: TGTGCCACCAGTGATTGGGAAACCGGGCCGGAAAGATCCTACAATGAGCAGTTCTTC. It translates to CATSDWETGPERSYNEQFF.

To note about this clonotype: This may come from a read error, since a much larger clone is one base off. The chain has TRBV6-1 and TRBJ1-1; TRBD1 is a possible D gene (6 bases). Germline CDR1 reads MNHNS; CDR2 reads SASEGT. This CDR3 spans 14 amino acids. V shed 5 bases and J shed 3 bases, with 13 bases lying between them. CDR3: CASSLEWGHTEAFF. The CDR3 coding sequence is TGTGCCAGCAGTCTAGAATGGGGGCACACTGAAGCTTTCTTT.

The chain combines TRBV5-1 with TRBJ2-7, with 9 bases lining up with TRBD2. V lost 0 bases and J lost 3; bases outside the gene matches: 10. The V gene's germline CDR1 is SGHRS and CDR2 YFSETQ. CDR3 size: 17 residues. The CDR3 reads CASSLGGGRASNYEQYF. CDR3 DNA: TGCGCCAGCAGCTTGGGGGGCGGGAGGGCCTCTAACTACGAGCAGTACTTC.

This clonotype was observed at least ten times. The CDR3 loop is CASSPPNRENTEAFF. CDR3 nucleotides: TGTGCCAGCTCACCACCGAACCGGGAGAACACTGAAGCTTTCTTT. The chain uses TRBV18 and TRBJ1-1; D remains ambiguous. The germline gives CDR1 KGHSH, CDR2 LQKENI. This CDR3 contains 15 residues. V was shortened by 0 bases and J by 1 base, with 9 bases between the two germline ends.

The chain links TRBV5-4 to TRBJ2-7, with 9 bases matching TRBD1. Germline CDR1 SGHNT, CDR2 YYREEE (reference sequence). V gave up 5 bases and J gave up 6 bases; unmatched junction bases: 12. This CDR3 region has 15 residues. CDR3 sequence: CASRAPGQGGGEQYF. CDR3 nucleotide sequence: TGTGCCAGCAGGGCACCGGGACAGGGAGGTGGCGAGCAGTACTTC.

This clonotype was observed at least ten times. The rearrangement uses TRBV27 and TRBJ1-1; the D gene is possibly TRBD1 (6 bases). In germline, CDR1 is MNHEY, CDR2 SMNVEV (reference sequence). This CDR3 has 14 residues. Trimming removed 7 bases from V and 4 bases from J, with 16 bases in between. The CDR3 sequence: CASNLQGGATEAFF. The DNA for the CDR3 is TGTGCCAGCAATCTACAGGGAGGGGCCACTGAAGCTTTCTTT.

The chain links TRBV11-2 to TRBJ1-2; possibly TRBD1 for D (5 bases). Trimming shortened V by 0 bases and J by 5 bases, and 13 bases separated the two germline ends. Germline assignment: CDR1 SGHAT and CDR2 FQNNGV. The CDR3 is 15 amino acids. The CDR3 sequence: CASSLDRGSSYGYTF. The CDR3 DNA reads TGTGCCAGCAGCTTAGATCGGGGCAGTAGTTATGGCTACACCTTC.

The J gene is TRBJ2-5, the V gene TRBV6-1; D is uncertain. This CDR3 is 14 amino acids long. The germline V gene encodes CDR1 MNHNS and CDR2 SASEGT. V was shortened by 10 bases and J by 3 bases, with 18 bases between the two germline ends. The CDR3 loop reads CATPEGPLKETQYF. As DNA, the CDR3 is TGTGCCACCCCAGAAGGACCCCTAAAAGAGACCCAGTACTTC.

This clonotype has just a few counts. The rearrangement links TRBV30 to TRBJ1-1, with 7 bases lining up with TRBD1. This CDR3 region has 14 residues. The germline CDR1 and CDR2 sequences are GTSNPN and SVGIG (reference sequence). Germline trimming cut 0 bases from V and 0 bases from J; bases unmatched to any gene: 1. CDR3 sequence (DNA): TGTGCCTGGAGTGTAAGGGGGCTGAACACTGAAGCTTTCTTT. It specifies CAWSVRGLNTEAFF.

Ten or more counts support this clonotype. The genes are TRBV12-5 and TRBJ1-2, with 7 nucleotides matching TRBD1. The germline V gene has CDR1 LGHNT and CDR2 FRNRAP. J gave up 7 bases and V 5 bases, and 10 bases lay outside the gene matches. There are 14 residues in the CDR3. The CDR3 spells CASGPEDRLVGYTF. The CDR3 nucleotides are TGTGCTAGTGGTCCCGAGGACAGGCTTGTTGGCTACACCTTC.